Below, 10 T cell receptor beta chains from the same sample are listed, as sequenced in a study of early T cells in non-severe SARS-CoV-2 infection. TCRdb fed the 5' RACE reads into MiXCR, producing one record per CDR3 protein. The sample shows under 45,000 distinct CDR3 sequences, 9.5% to 13% of them seen only once. Sequenced: whole blood. Receptors were obtained from an adult who was a healthcare worker with PCR-confirmed SARS-CoV-2 infection or an uninfected control (not recorded which).

The chain carries TRBV24-1 and TRBJ1-2, with a tentative D call TRBD1 (6 bases). V was trimmed by 3 bases and J by 3 bases, leaving 16 bases between them. Per germline, CDR1 KGHDR and CDR2 SFDVKD. This CDR3 contains 16 residues. CDR3 region: CATSDGGQGDYYGYTF. CDR3 DNA sequence: TGTGCCACCAGTGATGGGGGCCAAGGGGACTACTATGGCTACACCTTC.

This clonotype was seen ten or more times. The chain carries TRBV7-3 and TRBJ2-5, with D possibly matching TRBD2 (6 bases). Trimming left V 2 bases short and J 2 bases short, with 9 bases between. In germline, CDR1 is SGHTA, CDR2 FQGTGA. The CDR3 has 14 residues. The CDR3 region is CASSLDGGQETQYF. Here the CDR3 DNA reads TGTGCCAGCAGCTTAGACGGGGGTCAAGAGACCCAGTACTTC.

This clonotype occurred many times. The chain has TRBV3-1 and TRBJ2-3; a weak D match, TRBD2 (5 bases). The germline V gene has CDR1 LGHDT and CDR2 YNNKEL (reference sequence). Trimming stripped 6 bases from V and 0 bases from J, with 13 bases between. The CDR3 runs to 15 residues. The CDR3, as DNA: TGTGCCAGCAGACAGAACGGGATTAGCACAGATACGCAGTATTTT. Translating it yields CASRQNGISTDTQYF.

The chain employs TRBV12-5 and TRBJ1-1, with a possible D match to TRBD1 (5 bases). Germline CDR1 is LGHNT and CDR2 is FRNRAP. The ends were cut back, 1 base at V and 10 bases at J, with 19 bases in the middle. The CDR3 has 15 residues. CDR3 sequence reads: CASGLGDGGGGRAFF. CDR3 nucleotide sequence: TGTGCTAGTGGTTTGGGGGACGGTGGAGGCGGTAGAGCTTTCTTT.

As concerns this clonotype: A much larger clone sits a single nucleotide away, making a read error possible. This chain links TRBV11-2 with TRBJ2-5, with D hard to call. This CDR3 comprises 13 residues. Germline CDR1 is SGHAT and CDR2 is FQNNGV. The CDR3 sequence: CANSAGEKETQYF. The CDR3 nucleotides are TGTGCCAACAGCGCTGGAGAAAAAGAGACCCAGTACTTC. The full variable domain, completed using reference TRBV11-2 and TRBJ2-5, is EAGVAQSPRYKIIEKRQSVAFWCNPISGHATLYWYQQILGQGPKLLIQFQNNGVVDDSQLPKDRFSAERLKGVDSTLKIQPAKLEDSAVYLCANSAGEKETQYFGPGTRLLVL.

This clonotype occurred many times. V is TRBV12-3 or TRBV12-4 and J is TRBJ1-4, with D unresolved. CDR3 size: 11 residues. V lost 6 bases and J 7 bases, leaving 6 bases between the germline ends. CDR3 amino acids: CASSQFEKLFF. In nucleotides, the CDR3 is TGTGCCAGCAGCCAATTTGAAAAACTGTTTTTT.

Of note for this clonotype: Sequence at one end of the junction differs from germline and may be a read error. The chain recombines TRBV24-1 with TRBJ1-1, with D possibly matching TRBD1 (6 bases). Germline assignment: CDR1 KGHDR and CDR2 SFDVKD. This CDR3 is 17 amino acids long. This chain's CDR3 is CATSALGGPKGNTEAYF. The CDR3 DNA reads as TGTGCCACCAGTGCCCTTGGGGGGCCGAAGGGGAACACTGAAGCTTACTTT.

This clonotype was seen at least ten times. This chain joins TRBV12-3 or TRBV12-4 and TRBJ2-2; D ambiguous. The V gene lost 7 bases and the J gene lost 1 base, with 16 bases spanning the gap. The length of the CDR3 is 16 residues. CDR3 sequence reads: CASTITARLNTGELFF. CDR3 DNA sequence: TGTGCCAGCACCATCACTGCGAGACTGAACACCGGGGAGCTGTTTTTT.

This clonotype was detected ten times or more. The rearrangement links TRBV24-1 to TRBJ2-1, with TRBD1 matching over 7 bases. Germline V gene data show CDR1 as KGHDR and CDR2 as SFDVKD. CDR3 length: 13 residues. Trimming cost V 4 bases and J 6 bases; bases outside gene matches: 2. The CDR3 loop is CATSDDRVNEQFF. CDR3 bases: TGTGCCACCAGTGACGACAGGGTCAATGAGCAGTTCTTC.

This clonotype was recorded a few times. The chain uses TRBV7-2 and TRBJ1-1; 9 bases align to TRBD1. Losses at the gene ends were 5 bases for V and 0 bases for J; bases not matched to a gene: 10. CDR3 length: 17 amino acids. CDR1 is SGHTA, CDR2 FQGNSA, per germline. DNA of the CDR3: TGTGCCAGCAGCCCAGGGACAGGGCGGCCCATGAACACTGAAGCTTTCTTT. This gives the protein CASSPGTGRPMNTEAFF.